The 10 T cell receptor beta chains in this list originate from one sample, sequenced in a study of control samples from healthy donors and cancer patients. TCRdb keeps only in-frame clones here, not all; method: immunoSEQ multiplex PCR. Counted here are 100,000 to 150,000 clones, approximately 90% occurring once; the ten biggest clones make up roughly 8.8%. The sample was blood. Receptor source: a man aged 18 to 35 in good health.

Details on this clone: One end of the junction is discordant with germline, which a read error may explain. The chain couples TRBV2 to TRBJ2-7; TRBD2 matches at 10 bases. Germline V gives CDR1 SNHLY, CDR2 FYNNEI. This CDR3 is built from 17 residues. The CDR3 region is CANSGSGSGGADYEQYF. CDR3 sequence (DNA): TGTGCCAACAGTGGTTCTGGGAGCGGGGGGGCAGACTACGAGCAGTACTTC.

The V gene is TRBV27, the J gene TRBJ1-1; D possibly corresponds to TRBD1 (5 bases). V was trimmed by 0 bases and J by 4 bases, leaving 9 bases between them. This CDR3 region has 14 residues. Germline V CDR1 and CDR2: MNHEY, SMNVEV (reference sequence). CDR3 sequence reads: CASSLSWGGTEAFF. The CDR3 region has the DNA TGTGCCAGCAGTTTATCTTGGGGGGGCACTGAAGCTTTCTTT.

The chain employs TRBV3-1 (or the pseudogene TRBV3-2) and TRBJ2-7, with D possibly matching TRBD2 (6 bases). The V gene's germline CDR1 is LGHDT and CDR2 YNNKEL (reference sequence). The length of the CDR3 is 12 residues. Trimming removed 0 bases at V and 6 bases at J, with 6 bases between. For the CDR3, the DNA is TGTGCCAGCAGCCAAGAGGGGGGCGAGCAGTACTTC. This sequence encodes CASSQEGGEQYF.

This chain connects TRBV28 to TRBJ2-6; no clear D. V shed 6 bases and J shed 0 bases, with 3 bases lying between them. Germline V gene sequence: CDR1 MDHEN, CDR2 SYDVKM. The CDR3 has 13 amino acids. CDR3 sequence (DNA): TGTGCCAGCAGGGGCTCTGGGGCCAACGTCCTGACTTTC. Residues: CASRGSGANVLTF.

CDR3 sequence (DNA): TGCGCCAGCAGCGTGACTAGCGGGGGGGCCGGAGATACGCAGTATTTT. Translation: CASSVTSGGAGDTQYF. The gene calls are TRBV5-1 and TRBJ2-3, with 14 bases aligning to TRBD2. Germline V gene data show CDR1 as SGHRS and CDR2 as YFSETQ. V was pared by 4 bases and J by 5 bases, with 6 bases of the junction left unmatched. The CDR3 is made up of 16 amino acids.

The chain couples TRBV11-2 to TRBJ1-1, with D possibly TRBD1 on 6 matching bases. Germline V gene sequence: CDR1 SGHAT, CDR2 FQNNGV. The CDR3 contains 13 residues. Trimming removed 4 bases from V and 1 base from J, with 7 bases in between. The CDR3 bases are TGTGCCAGCAGCTCGGACAGGAACACTGAAGCTTTCTTT. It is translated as CASSSDRNTEAFF.

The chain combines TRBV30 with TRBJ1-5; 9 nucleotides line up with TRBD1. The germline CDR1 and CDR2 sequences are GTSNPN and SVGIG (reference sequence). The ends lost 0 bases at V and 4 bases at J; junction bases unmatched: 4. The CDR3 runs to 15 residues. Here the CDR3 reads CAWSVRGTGNQPQHF. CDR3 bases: TGTGCCTGGAGTGTACGCGGGACAGGGAATCAGCCCCAGCATTTT.

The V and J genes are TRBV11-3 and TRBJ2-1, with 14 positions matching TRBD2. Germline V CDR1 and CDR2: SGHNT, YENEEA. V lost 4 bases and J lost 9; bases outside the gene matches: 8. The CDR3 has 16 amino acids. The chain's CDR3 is CASSSETSGGAGEQFF. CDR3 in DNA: TGTGCCAGCAGCTCCGAGACTAGCGGGGGGGCGGGTGAGCAGTTCTTC.

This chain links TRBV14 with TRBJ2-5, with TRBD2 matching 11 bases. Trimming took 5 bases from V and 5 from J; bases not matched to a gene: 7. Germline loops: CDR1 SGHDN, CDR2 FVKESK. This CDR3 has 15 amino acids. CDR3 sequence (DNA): TGTGCCAGCAGCGGACGACTAGCGGGGTTGGAGACCCAGTACTTC. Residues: CASSGRLAGLETQYF.

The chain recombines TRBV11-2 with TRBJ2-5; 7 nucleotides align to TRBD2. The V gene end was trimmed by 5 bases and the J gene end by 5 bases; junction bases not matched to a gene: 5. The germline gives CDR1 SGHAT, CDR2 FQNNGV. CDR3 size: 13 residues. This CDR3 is CASSKLGGETQYF. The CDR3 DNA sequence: TGTGCCAGCAGCAAATTGGGGGGGGAGACCCAGTACTTC.